These 21 T cell receptor beta chains originate from one sample sequenced in a study of T cell changes during pregnancy in multiple sclerosis. Sequencing was performed with immunoSEQ multiplex PCR; in TCRdb, only in-frame clones are kept and a portion is missing. The sample holds fewer than 110,000 clones, about 91% seen once. The sequencing used peripheral blood, collected in the second trimester of pregnancy. Every receptor here comes from a female donor with multiple sclerosis, enrolled in a pregnancy study.

This clone has only one observation. This chain uses TRBV6-5 with TRBJ1-2; D not certain. The CDR3 extends over 13 amino acids. Germline V lookup: CDR1 MNHEY, CDR2 SVGAGI. V was cut by 6 bases and J by 1 base, with 9 bases left in between. CDR3 in amino acids: CASRSGSNYGYTF. The CDR3 region has the DNA TGTGCCAGCAGGTCAGGCAGTAACTATGGCTACACCTTC.

This sequence joins TRBV6-5 and TRBJ2-5, with TRBD1 identical over 8 bases. V gave up 7 bases and J gave up 5 bases; unmatched junction bases: 6. The CDR3 consists of 13 residues. Germline V gives CDR1 MNHEY, CDR2 SVGAGI. The CDR3 loop is CASTRPGGETQYF. CDR3 bases: TGTGCCAGCACCCGACCAGGGGGCGAGACCCAGTACTTC.

The chain employs TRBV7-2 and TRBJ2-7; TRBD2 agrees at 10 bases. Germline lookup yields CDR1 SGHTA and CDR2 FQGNSA. The CDR3 is 16 amino acids. V lost 5 bases, J lost 3 bases, and 10 bases stayed unmatched. CDR3 nucleotide sequence: TGTGCCAGCAGCAGAATAGCGGGAGGCCTTAACTACGAGCAGTACTTC. Translation gives CASSRIAGGLNYEQYF.

The chain carries TRBV6-6 and TRBJ1-5, with unresolved D. CDR3 length equals 15 residues. In germline, CDR1 is MNHNY, CDR2 SVGAGI (reference sequence). Trimming left V 6 bases short and J 1 base short, with 13 bases between. CDR3 nucleotide sequence: TGTGCCAGCAGCCAAGGGAGGGTGAGCAATCAGCCCCAGCATTTT. Protein: CASSQGRVSNQPQHF.

This clone came up once. The CDR3 region is CASSRTENTEAFF. The CDR3 nucleotides are TGTGCCAGCAGCCGTACAGAGAACACTGAAGCTTTCTTT. This chain links TRBV7-6 with TRBJ1-1; D gene unclear. With 5 bases removed from V and 1 base from J, the gap between germline ends came to 8 bases. The V gene's germline CDR1 is SGHVS and CDR2 FNYEAQ. The CDR3 runs 13 residues. Looking up the rest from reference TRBV7-6 and TRBJ1-1 gives the full variable domain: GAGVSQSPRYKVTKRGQDVALRCDPISGHVSLYWYRQALGQGPEFLTYFNYEAQQDKSGLPNDRFSAERPEGSISTLTIQRTEQRDSAMYRCASSRTENTEAFFGQGTRLTVV.

The genes are TRBV7-8 and TRBJ2-2, with TRBD1 as a possible D gene (6 bases). This CDR3 spans 15 amino acids. In germline, CDR1 is SGHVS, CDR2 FQNEAQ. Trimming left V 5 bases short and J 1 base short, with 11 bases between. CDR3 protein: CASSPGTLNTGELFF. DNA of the CDR3: TGTGCCAGCAGCCCCGGGACATTGAACACCGGGGAGCTGTTTTTT. Complete variable domain (other parts from reference TRBV7-8 and TRBJ2-2): GAGVSQSPRYKVAKRGQDVALRCDPISGHVSLFWYQQALGQGPEFLTYFQNEAQLDKSGLPSDRFFAERPEGSVSTLKIQRTQQEDSAVYLCASSPGTLNTGELFFGEGSRLTVL.

The rearrangement uses TRBV6-1 and TRBJ2-3, with TRBD2 matching 9 bases. Germline assignment: CDR1 MNHNS and CDR2 SASEGT. Trimming removed 7 bases from V and 8 bases from J; junction bases left unmatched: 13. The CDR3 has 15 amino acids. The CDR3 region is CASTPSGNSVGTQYF. The DNA of the CDR3 is TGTGCCAGCACCCCTAGCGGGAACTCAGTGGGTACGCAGTATTTT.

J is TRBJ1-4 and V is TRBV6-6, with D uncertain. Germline values: CDR1 MNHNY, CDR2 SVGAGI (reference sequence). The CDR3 runs 14 residues. The V end lost 6 bases, the J end lost 5 bases, and 13 bases lay between the germline ends. The CDR3 loop reads CASRPGMSNEKLFF. CDR3 bases: TGTGCCAGCAGGCCCGGGATGTCGAATGAAAAACTGTTTTTT.

The chain employs TRBV7-3 and TRBJ2-1; 12 positions agree with TRBD2. Germline V gives CDR1 SGHTA, CDR2 FQGTGA. CDR3 length: 15 residues. V gave up 5 bases and J gave up 7 bases; unmatched junction bases: 6. CDR3 sequence (DNA): TGTGCCAGCAGCCCGGGGACTAGCGGGTCGAATGAGCAGTTCTTC. Translated: CASSPGTSGSNEQFF. Based on the CDR3 plus reference TRBV7-3 and TRBJ2-1, the full variable domain is GAGVSQTPSNKVTEKGKYVELRCDPISGHTALYWYRQSLGQGPEFLIYFQGTGAADDSGLPNDRFFAVRPEGSVSTLKIQRTERGDSAVYLCASSPGTSGSNEQFFGPGTRLTVL.

The rearrangement uses TRBV2 and TRBJ2-2; TRBD2 aligns across 9 bases. Trimming took 1 base from V and 7 from J; bases not matched to a gene: 16. The CDR3 totals 19 residues. Germline CDR1 is SNHLY and CDR2 is FYNNEI. The CDR3 reads CASSEGWLAGRTVGGELFF. The CDR3 coding sequence is TGTGCCAGCAGTGAAGGGTGGCTAGCGGGACGGACCGTTGGCGGGGAGCTGTTTTTT. The full variable domain, its missing parts supplied by reference TRBV2 and TRBJ2-2, is EPEVTQTPSHQVTQMGQEVILRCVPISNHLYFYWYRQILGQKVEFLVSFYNNEISEKSEIFDDQFSVERPDGSNFTLKIRSTKLEDSAMYFCASSEGWLAGRTVGGELFFGEGSRLTVL.

The gene calls are TRBV30 and TRBJ2-2, with D hard to call. This CDR3 has 13 amino acids. Per germline, CDR1 GTSNPN and CDR2 SVGIG (reference sequence). Trimming left V 0 bases short and J 5 bases short, with 7 bases between. The CDR3 reads CAWSVLGTGELFF. CDR3 nucleotides: TGTGCCTGGAGTGTGCTAGGAACCGGGGAGCTGTTTTTT.

The chain has TRBV18 and TRBJ2-1, with 8 bases fitting TRBD1. There are 17 residues in the CDR3. Germline CDR1 reads KGHSH; CDR2 reads LQKENI. V trimming: 2 bases; J trimming: 4 bases; junction bases outside the gene matches: 10. As DNA, the CDR3 is TGTGCCAGCTCACCAGAGGCTCCAGGGGGCTGGTACAATGAGCAGTTCTTC. Translation gives CASSPEAPGGWYNEQFF.

This chain connects TRBV19 to TRBJ2-7; possibly TRBD1 for D (5 bases). Trimming pared 5 bases from V and 3 bases from J, leaving 11 bases between. Germline CDR1 LNHDA, CDR2 SQIVND (reference sequence). This CDR3 is built from 13 residues. CDR3 nucleotide sequence: TGTGCCAGTAGTGAGCAGGGCGGCTACGAGCAGTACTTC. This sequence encodes CASSEQGGYEQYF.

The chain combines TRBV6-5 with TRBJ1-5; D gene uncertain. The CDR3 has 13 amino acids. Per the germline V gene, CDR1 is MNHEY and CDR2 is SVGAGI. Trimming cost V 8 bases and J 4 bases, with 12 bases left between them. CDR3 DNA sequence: TGTGCCAGCCACGGACGGGAAAATCAGCCCCAGCATTTT. Protein sequence: CASHGRENQPQHF.

The chain uses TRBV6-5 and TRBJ2-2; 10 positions match TRBD2. Germline loops: CDR1 MNHEY, CDR2 SVGAGI. This CDR3 contains 15 residues. V was pared by 6 bases and J by 3 bases, with 4 bases of the junction left unmatched. The CDR3 sequence: CASRRLAGYTGELFF. The CDR3 coding sequence is TGTGCCAGCAGGCGACTAGCGGGCTACACCGGGGAGCTGTTTTTT.

This clone was seen repeatedly, ten times or more. This sequence joins TRBV6-6 and TRBJ1-1, with 9 bases matching TRBD1. V shed 6 bases and J 6 bases; nucleotides not matched to a gene: 11. CDR3 length equals 15 residues. CDR1 MNHNY and CDR2 SVGAGI come from the germline V gene (reference sequence). The CDR3 DNA reads TGTGCCAGCAGCTTAAATACAGGGGGCACGGCTGAAGCTTTCTTT. As protein: CASSLNTGGTAEAFF.

The chain carries TRBV4-2 and TRBJ1-2; D is unresolved. Germline V lookup: CDR1 LGHNA, CDR2 YNFKEQ. V gave up 3 bases and J gave up 3 bases, with 14 bases separating them. The CDR3 has 15 residues. CDR3 sequence: CASSHPVQPDYGYTF. CDR3 nucleotides: TGTGCCAGCAGCCACCCGGTCCAACCCGACTATGGCTACACCTTC.

V is TRBV5-4 and J is TRBJ2-5; tentatively, D is TRBD2 (5 bases). From germline, CDR1 is SGHNT and CDR2 YYREEE (reference sequence). The V gene lost 3 bases and the J gene lost 2 bases, with 17 bases spanning the gap. The CDR3 consists of 16 residues. This chain's CDR3 is CASSSPSLLMQETQYF. The CDR3, as DNA: TGTGCCAGCAGCTCCCCTAGCCTTCTGATGCAAGAGACCCAGTACTTC.

This chain joins TRBV6-6 and TRBJ1-2; TRBD1 matches 7 bases. The CDR3 sequence is 11 residues long. Looked up from germline, CDR1 is MNHNY and CDR2 is SVGAGI (reference sequence). V lost 9 bases, J lost 6 bases, and 4 bases stayed unmatched. The DNA of the CDR3 is TGTGCCAGTAGACAGGGTGATGGCTACACCTTC. Encoded protein: CASRQGDGYTF.

This sequence joins TRBV6-5 and TRBJ1-1; D gene uncertain. This CDR3 has 16 amino acids. V lost 2 bases and J lost 0, with 13 bases in between. Germline CDR1 MNHEY, CDR2 SVGAGI. The CDR3 DNA reads TGTGCCAGCAGTTACGGCGGGAGGGATATGAACACTGAAGCTTTCTTT. Its translation: CASSYGGRDMNTEAFF.

Concerning this clone itself: The sample holds other DNA sequences that translate to the same CDR3. The chain links TRBV28 to TRBJ2-1; 7 positions match TRBD2. The germline V gene has CDR1 MDHEN and CDR2 SYDVKM. The J segment lost 0 bases and the V segment lost 5 bases, leaving 13 bases of the junction unmatched. This CDR3 contains 18 residues. The CDR3 is CASSPILGLADSYNEQFF. The CDR3 DNA is TGTGCCAGCAGTCCGATTCTTGGGCTAGCGGACTCCTACAATGAGCAGTTCTTC. The complete variable domain, with remaining parts taken from reference TRBV28 and TRBJ2-1, reads DVKVTQSSRYLVKRTGEKVFLECVQDMDHENMFWYRQDPGLGLRLIYFSYDVKMKEKGDIPEGYSVSREKKERFSLILESASTNQTSMYLCASSPILGLADSYNEQFFGPGTRLTVL.